This is a list of T cell receptor beta chains from one sample in a study of blood T cell repertoires in COVID-19. Method: immunoSEQ multiplex PCR; TCRdb's copy keeps in-frame clones and lacks some. The table has over 200,000 clones, 80% to 90% seen once. Specimen: peripheral blood. The receptors originated from a man in his 60s who had recovered from COVID-19. The CDR3 runs from the conserved cysteine through the conserved F or W. Each record gives: CDR3 length, J gene, V gene, CDR3 protein.

CDR3 length: 15
J gene: TRBJ1-1
V gene: TRBV7-3
CDR3 protein: CASSPGRTRGPEAFF

CDR3 length: 14
J gene: TRBJ1-4
V gene: TRBV3-1/TRBV3-2
CDR3 protein: CASSGGQGAEKLFF

CDR3 length: 16
J gene: TRBJ2-2
V gene: TRBV28
CDR3 protein: CASSLPTPANTGELFF

CDR3 length: 15
J gene: TRBJ2-1
V gene: TRBV7-6
CDR3 protein: CASSLLAGLYNEQFF

CDR3 length: 16
J gene: TRBJ2-2
V gene: TRBV10-3
CDR3 protein: CAISAGDRGNTGELFF

CDR3 length: 15
J gene: TRBJ2-7
V gene: TRBV7-2
CDR3 protein: CASSLATGSSYEQYF

CDR3 length: 14
J gene: TRBJ2-7
V gene: TRBV5-1
CDR3 protein: CASSPQEPIHEQYF

CDR3 length: 16
J gene: TRBJ2-2
V gene: TRBV6-2/TRBV6-3
CDR3 protein: CASSFPGGLLPGELFF

CDR3 length: 16
J gene: TRBJ2-2
V gene: TRBV6-4
CDR3 protein: CASSALAGGNTGELFF

CDR3 length: 16
J gene: TRBJ2-7
V gene: TRBV3-1/TRBV3-2
CDR3 protein: CASSGGASGSSYEQYF

CDR3 length: 16
J gene: TRBJ1-3
V gene: TRBV1
CDR3 protein: CTSRLSQEEAGNTIYF

CDR3 length: 14
J gene: TRBJ2-5
V gene: TRBV5-6
CDR3 protein: CASSLTSVLETQYF

CDR3 length: 15
J gene: TRBJ2-2
V gene: TRBV6-5
CDR3 protein: CASNSAGVNTGELFF

CDR3 length: 14
J gene: TRBJ1-2
V gene: TRBV10-3
CDR3 protein: CAINAPTGGIGYTF

CDR3 length: 16
J gene: TRBJ1-5
V gene: TRBV15
CDR3 protein: CATSSFPRQGGQPQHF

CDR3 length: 14
J gene: TRBJ2-5
V gene: TRBV14
CDR3 protein: CASSRGGLRETQYF

CDR3 length: 15
J gene: TRBJ2-3
V gene: TRBV7-9
CDR3 protein: CASSSDWTSTDTQYF

CDR3 length: 14
J gene: TRBJ2-7
V gene: TRBV12-5
CDR3 protein: CASGFGQGFDEQYF

CDR3 length: 16
J gene: TRBJ2-7
V gene: TRBV10-3
CDR3 protein: CAISESWTGGSYEQYF

CDR3 length: 16
J gene: TRBJ2-3
V gene: TRBV5-6
CDR3 protein: CASSPWGGVITDTQYF

CDR3 length: 14
J gene: TRBJ2-5
V gene: TRBV5-1
CDR3 protein: CASSFFGEQETQYF

CDR3 length: 14
J gene: TRBJ2-5
V gene: TRBV29-1
CDR3 protein: CSVRTGQGGETQYF

CDR3 length: 11
J gene: TRBJ1-1
V gene: TRBV29-1
CDR3 protein: CSVTLNTEAFF

CDR3 length: 15
J gene: TRBJ1-2
V gene: TRBV7-2
CDR3 protein: CASSLARTGDYGYTF

CDR3 length: 14
J gene: TRBJ2-7
V gene: TRBV2
CDR3 protein: CASSPGEASHEQYF

CDR3 length: 15
J gene: TRBJ2-5
V gene: TRBV3-1/TRBV3-2
CDR3 protein: CASSPLAGGQETQYF

CDR3 length: 15
J gene: TRBJ1-2
V gene: TRBV2
CDR3 protein: CASSPRGERSYGYTF

CDR3 length: 15
J gene: TRBJ2-1
V gene: TRBV4-2
CDR3 protein: CASSRDLTPYNEQFF

CDR3 length: 22
J gene: TRBJ2-7
V gene: TRBV7-3
CDR3 protein: CASRDRDIRFRVSGTPPYEQYF

CDR3 length: 14
J gene: TRBJ1-2
V gene: TRBV5-6
CDR3 protein: CASSQRQGVYGYTF

CDR3 length: 16
J gene: TRBJ1-3
V gene: TRBV18
CDR3 protein: CASSAYSGTTGNTIYF

CDR3 length: 17
J gene: TRBJ1-5
V gene: TRBV6-1
CDR3 protein: CASSEYETGIDRQPQHF

CDR3 length: 14
J gene: TRBJ1-4
V gene: TRBV2
CDR3 protein: CASSEAGVGRKLFF

CDR3 length: 15
J gene: TRBJ2-2
V gene: TRBV9
CDR3 protein: CASSVETGFTGELFF

CDR3 length: 15
J gene: TRBJ2-2
V gene: TRBV2
CDR3 protein: CASSRQTALFGELFF

CDR3 length: 15
J gene: TRBJ1-2
V gene: TRBV19
CDR3 protein: CASSIREMWTYGYTF

CDR3 length: 16
J gene: TRBJ1-5
V gene: TRBV5-5
CDR3 protein: CASSLNPKDSYQPQHF

CDR3 length: 18
J gene: TRBJ2-1
V gene: TRBV3-1/TRBV3-2
CDR3 protein: CASSQEGTSGASYNEQFF

CDR3 length: 16
J gene: TRBJ1-1
V gene: TRBV6-5
CDR3 protein: CASSYSGAGARTEAFF

CDR3 length: 12
J gene: TRBJ2-7
V gene: TRBV5-8
CDR3 protein: CASVRVSYEQYF

CDR3 length: 14
J gene: TRBJ1-5
V gene: TRBV7-8
CDR3 protein: CASSLRGSNQPQHF

CDR3 length: 11
J gene: TRBJ2-3
V gene: TRBV20-1
CDR3 protein: CSARVTDTQYF

CDR3 length: 14
J gene: TRBJ2-7
V gene: TRBV7-2
CDR3 protein: CASSRGQNFYEQYF

CDR3 length: 18
J gene: TRBJ2-7
V gene: TRBV4-2
CDR3 protein: CASSQDRGTSAYSYEQYF

CDR3 length: 14
J gene: TRBJ2-1
V gene: TRBV19
CDR3 protein: CASQTGTSGNEQFF

CDR3 length: 15
J gene: TRBJ2-2
V gene: TRBV5-1
CDR3 protein: CASSNGLSGAGELFF

CDR3 length: 17
J gene: TRBJ2-7
V gene: TRBV18
CDR3 protein: CASSPSMELAGAYEQYF

CDR3 length: 14
J gene: TRBJ1-3
V gene: TRBV10-3
CDR3 protein: CAIREEGAGNTIYF

CDR3 length: 14
J gene: TRBJ1-3
V gene: TRBV5-8
CDR3 protein: CASSPGQSGNTIYF